The T cell receptor (beta chain) under discussion was sequenced for a study of blood T cell repertoires in COVID-19. Background on the study: Specimens from acute and convalescent COVID-19 originated in the United States, Italy and Spain.

The table lists this clone with a few counts. Study processing details: Estimation of nucleated cell counts was performed using reference gene primer amplification. Sequenced by immunoSEQ multiplex PCR; TCRdb stores in-frame clones only, minus some. V and J calls and clone size follow that table, whereas D and trimming were derived from the DNA. This table has 130,000 to 150,000 clones, about 80% appearing once. Germline values: CDR1 SGHTA, CDR2 FQGTGA. V was pared by 1 base and J by 1 base, with 4 bases of the junction left unmatched. The CDR3 totals 16 residues. The source of this sequence is a man between 65 and 85 years old who had recovered from COVID-19. This chain links TRBV7-3 with TRBJ2-3, with 8 bases that match TRBD1. Specimen: peripheral blood. In DNA, the CDR3 is TGTGCCAGCAGCTTAAAGGGACAGGAACGCACAGATACGCAGTATTTT. Protein product: CASSLKGQERTDTQYF.